The sequence of this T cell receptor (beta chain) was determined in a study of T cells expressing NK-cell markers. Study information: CD3+CD56+NKG2C+, CD3+CD56+NKG2C- and CD3+CD56-NKG2C+ T cells, once sorted, supplied the TCR beta repertoires.

This CDR3 has 15 residues. Germline-derived CDR1 and CDR2 are LNHNV and YYDKDF (reference sequence). The cDNA for TCR beta came from 5'RACE template switching with UMIs. TCRdb reanalyzed the 5' RACE reads and collapses them to one entry per CDR3 protein, without DNA. This repertoire includes 300,000 to 500,000 distinct CDR3 sequences. The sequence was collected from a woman aged 45-65 years in good health. V and J are TRBV15 and TRBJ1-2; the D call from TCRdb, TRBD1, cannot be confirmed without DNA. Sequenced: blood T cells: a sorted CD56 or NKG2C T cell subset, CD4+ or CD8+ T cells, or bulk PBMC T cells (not recorded which). CDR3 loop: CATSREQGNHYGYTF.